A selection of T cell receptor beta chains follows, all from one sample in a study of blood T cell repertoires in COVID-19. The table came from immunoSEQ multiplex PCR; TCRdb's copy has only in-frame clones and leaves some out. The data contain roughly 520,000 clones, 70% to 90% of them singletons. The specimen was PBMCs or T cells enriched from blood (not recorded which). The receptors shown here come from a woman in her thirties or forties who had recovered from COVID-19. Each CDR3 is given with its conserved first and last residue. A D gene is named only where the DNA matches it firmly. Not all rows give a size; the values are once, few, many and, for expanded clones, a class.

V gene	clone size	D gene	J gene	CDR3 protein	CDR3 DNA
TRBV2	NA	TRBD2	TRBJ2-2	CASRPGLATNTGELFF	TGTGCCAGCAGACCGGGACTAGCGACGAACACCGGGGAGCTGTTTTTT
TRBV30	few	NA	TRBJ2-7	CAWSPPSPEQYF	TGTGCCTGGAGCCCTCCGTCCCCCGAGCAGTACTTC
TRBV5-4	NA	TRBD2	TRBJ2-1	CASSRTSGNNEQFF	TGTGCCAGCAGCCGGACTAGCGGAAACAATGAGCAGTTCTTC
TRBV7-9	NA	NA	TRBJ1-3	CASSLNPMRGNTIYF	TGTGCCAGCAGCTTAAACCCCATGAGGGGAAACACCATATATTTT
TRBV4-3	NA	TRBD1	TRBJ1-2	CASSQETGGGRGGYTF	TGCGCCAGCAGCCAAGAGACAGGGGGCGGGCGGGGTGGCTACACCTTC
TRBV7-8	NA	TRBD2	TRBJ2-1	CASSLLLAGYNEQFF	TGTGCCAGCAGCTTATTGCTAGCGGGCTACAATGAGCAGTTCTTC
TRBV2	NA	NA	TRBJ1-5	CASSESQGRGQPQHF	TGTGCCAGCAGTGAATCTCAGGGGAGAGGCCAGCCCCAGCATTTT
TRBV7-8	once	TRBD1	TRBJ2-2	CASSSRDRGSGELFF	TGTGCCAGCAGCTCCCGGGACAGGGGTTCCGGGGAGCTGTTTTTT
TRBV19	NA	TRBD1	TRBJ1-2	CASSIRQGNYGYTF	TGTGCCAGTAGTATAAGACAGGGCAACTATGGCTACACCTTC
TRBV5-6	once	TRBD1	TRBJ1-1	CASSWGTGGGNTEAFF	TGTGCCAGCAGCTGGGGGACAGGGGGAGGGAACACTGAAGCTTTCTTT